The 32 T cell receptor beta chains below come from one sample, sequenced in a study of blood T cell repertoires in COVID-19. Data came from immunoSEQ multiplex PCR; TCRdb stores just in-frame clones and leaves some out. This sample has just over 75,000 clones, with around 80% found just once. Sequences were obtained from peripheral blood. The receptors stem from a man in his sixties with active or convalescent COVID-19.

The chain uses TRBV2 and TRBJ2-3; TRBD1 aligns across 7 bases. CDR1 is SNHLY, CDR2 FYNNEI, per germline. The CDR3 extends over 14 amino acids. V was pared by 7 bases and J by 2 bases, with 6 bases of the junction left unmatched. CDR3 region: CASNVQGVTDTQYF. CDR3 coding DNA: TGTGCCAGCAACGTTCAGGGGGTCACAGATACGCAGTATTTT.

This clone was counted a few times. The gene calls are TRBV24-1 and TRBJ2-1; 9 bases align to TRBD2. The CDR3 contains 17 residues. Per the germline V gene, CDR1 is KGHDR and CDR2 is SFDVKD. With V trimmed by 0 bases and J by 5 bases, 7 bases remained unmatched. The CDR3, as DNA: TGTGCCACCAGTGATTTGAACAGCGGGGGGCCCCACAATGAGCAGTTCTTC. Translated: CATSDLNSGGPHNEQFF.

This CDR3 is CASSPEWGQDNSPLHF. The CDR3 DNA reads TGCGCCAGCAGCCCTGAGTGGGGACAAGATAATTCACCCCTCCACTTT. The chain is built from TRBV5-1 and TRBJ1-6, with a tentative D call TRBD1 (6 bases). The germline V gene has CDR1 SGHRS and CDR2 YFSETQ. V was trimmed by 4 bases and J by 5 bases, leaving 16 bases between them. The CDR3 contains 16 residues.

In its sample, this clone was seen a few times. The chain combines TRBV7-9 with TRBJ2-7; TRBD1 might be the D (6 bases). CDR3 size: 11 residues. V lost 1 base and J lost 10, with 8 bases in between. The germline V gene has CDR1 SEHNR and CDR2 FQNEAQ (reference sequence). The CDR3 is CASSLDRVQYF. The CDR3 bases are TGTGCCAGCAGCTTAGACAGGGTTCAGTACTTC.

The J gene is TRBJ1-6, the V gene TRBV4-3; 9 bases line up with TRBD1. After removal of 2 bases from V and 2 bases from J, the junction contained 7 bases not matched to a gene. The CDR3 covers 18 residues. Germline lookup yields CDR1 LGHNA and CDR2 YSLEER. The DNA of the CDR3 is TGCGCCAGCAGCCAATCGGGACAGGGAGGGACCTATAATTCACCCCTCCACTTT. This sequence encodes CASSQSGQGGTYNSPLHF.

This chain joins TRBV18 and TRBJ1-1; no firm D call. Trimming took off 3 bases at V and 4 bases at J, with 12 bases between the two ends. Looked up from germline, CDR1 is KGHSH and CDR2 is LQKENI. CDR3 length: 14 residues. The CDR3 sequence: CASSPREKGTEAFF. DNA of the CDR3: TGTGCCAGCTCACCGAGGGAGAAGGGCACTGAAGCTTTCTTT.

In this sample, this clone turned up once. The V gene is TRBV5-6, the J gene TRBJ2-7; D is possibly TRBD2 (6 bases). V was clipped by 7 bases and J by 3 bases, with 14 bases between them. The CDR3 covers 13 residues. Germline V lookup: CDR1 SGHDT, CDR2 YYEEEE. The CDR3 DNA reads as TGTGCCAGCTCCCGGAGGGGCCGCTACGAGCAGTACTTC. This sequence encodes CASSRRGRYEQYF.

The chain uses TRBV6-5 and TRBJ1-4, with D maybe TRBD1 (6 bases). The germline V gene encodes CDR1 MNHEY and CDR2 SVGAGI. The V and J ends lost 2 bases and 12 bases respectively, with 10 bases between them. This CDR3 region has 12 residues. The CDR3 coding sequence is TGTGCCAGCAGTTACCAAGGGGGGGAACTGTTTTTT. This translates into CASSYQGGELFF.

The V call is TRBV6-6, the J call TRBJ1-5; tentatively, D is TRBD1 (6 bases). CDR1 and CDR2 (germline): MNHNY, SVGAGI (reference sequence). V dropped 8 bases and J dropped 8 bases, with 16 bases sitting between them. The length of the CDR3 is 13 residues. The CDR3 DNA reads as TGTGCCAGCGCCGACAGGCAGTGGGAGCCCCAGCATTTT. It is translated as CASADRQWEPQHF.

The chain is built from TRBV18 and TRBJ2-2, with 7 nucleotides matching TRBD1. Germline lookup yields CDR1 KGHSH and CDR2 LQKENI. The ends lost 4 bases at V and 0 bases at J; junction bases unmatched: 8. The CDR3 runs to 17 residues. CDR3 loop: CASSLLRGGTNTGELFF. CDR3 DNA: TGTGCCAGCTCACTCTTGAGAGGGGGCACGAACACCGGGGAGCTGTTTTTT. The full variable domain, its missing parts supplied by reference TRBV18 and TRBJ2-2, is NAGVMQNPRHLVRRRGQEARLRCSPMKGHSHVYWYRQLPEEGLKFMVYLQKENIIDESGMPKERFSAEFPKEGPSILRIQQVVRGDSAAYFCASSLLRGGTNTGELFFGEGSRLTVL.

This clone was detected once. For the CDR3, the DNA is TGTGCCAGCAGTTACTCGGCGGGACAGCTCTACGAGCAGTACTTC. This sequence encodes CASSYSAGQLYEQYF. V and J are TRBV6-2 or TRBV6-3 and TRBJ2-7; maybe TRBD1 (7 bases). Trimming stripped 0 bases from V and 3 bases from J, with 12 bases between. This CDR3 is 15 amino acids long. Germline CDR1 is MNHEY and CDR2 is SVGEGT.

The rearrangement links TRBV15 to TRBJ1-2; TRBD1 is a possible D gene (5 bases). Germline CDR1 and CDR2: LNHNV and YYDKDF (reference sequence). With 0 bases removed from V and 4 bases from J, the gap between germline ends came to 12 bases. This CDR3 has 15 residues. Written as DNA, the CDR3 is TGTGCCACCAGCAGAGAAAAGGGACTGACCTATGGCTACACCTTC. Residues: CATSREKGLTYGYTF.

This chain uses TRBV19 with TRBJ2-7, with D possibly matching TRBD1 (5 bases). Trimming took 5 bases from V and 3 from J, leaving 8 bases between them. In germline, CDR1 is LNHDA, CDR2 SQIVND (reference sequence). This CDR3 has 12 amino acids. CDR3 protein: CASSDGHYEQYF. CDR3 nucleotide sequence: TGTGCCAGTAGTGACGGACACTACGAGCAGTACTTC.

The chain is built from TRBV24-1 and TRBJ1-2; 9 nucleotides agree with TRBD1. The CDR3 sequence is 14 residues long. Germline CDR1 and CDR2: KGHDR and SFDVKD. V shed 7 bases, J shed 7 bases, and the junction held 9 bases outside the gene matches. The CDR3 reads CATRGPGQGSGYTF. The CDR3, as DNA: TGTGCCACCAGAGGACCGGGACAGGGATCTGGCTACACCTTC.

This clone was detected only once. The V and J genes are TRBV3-1 (or the pseudogene TRBV3-2) and TRBJ2-2; 8 nucleotides line up with TRBD2. CDR1 LGHDT and CDR2 YNNKEL come from the germline V gene (reference sequence). This CDR3 has 18 residues. V lost 2 bases and J lost 2; bases outside the gene matches: 10. CDR3 in amino acids: CASSQPYGGRSNTGELFF. CDR3 nucleotides: TGTGCCAGCAGCCAACCCTATGGCGGGAGGTCTAACACCGGGGAGCTGTTTTTT.

Only one count was recorded for this clone. This chain uses TRBV24-1 with TRBJ2-1, with D maybe TRBD2 (6 bases). Trimming stripped 7 bases from V and 8 bases from J, with 8 bases between. Germline V lookup: CDR1 KGHDR, CDR2 SFDVKD. CDR3 length: 11 amino acids. CDR3 residues: CATSGGYEQFF. CDR3 nucleotides: TGTGCCACCAGCGGGGGATATGAGCAGTTCTTC.

This clone was observed a handful of times. The gene calls are TRBV19 and TRBJ1-5, with D possibly TRBD1 on 5 matching bases. Germline assignment: CDR1 LNHDA and CDR2 SQIVND (reference sequence). This CDR3 has 16 residues. The V end lost 6 bases, the J end lost 2 bases, and 17 bases lay between the germline ends. As DNA, the CDR3 is TGTGCCAGTAGCTCGACAGCGGGGCACGGCAATCAGCCCCAGCATTTT. As protein: CASSSTAGHGNQPQHF.

This clone was recorded once. The V and J genes are TRBV19 and TRBJ2-3; 9 nucleotides line up with TRBD2. Trimming removed 5 bases from V and 2 bases from J; junction bases left unmatched: 5. The CDR3 is 15 residues long. Per the germline V gene, CDR1 is LNHDA and CDR2 is SQIVND (reference sequence). This CDR3 reads CASSPGLANTDTQYF. In DNA, the CDR3 is TGTGCCAGTAGTCCCGGACTAGCGAACACAGATACGCAGTATTTT.

The chain recombines TRBV6-1 with TRBJ1-2, with 7 bases fitting TRBD1. J gave up 7 bases and V 3 bases, and 11 bases lay outside the gene matches. This CDR3 is built from 15 residues. Germline CDR1 reads MNHNS; CDR2 reads SASEGT. CDR3 in DNA: TGTGCCAGCAGTGAGCCGACAGGGAGAACGGGTGGCTACACCTTC. Translated: CASSEPTGRTGGYTF.

The genes are TRBV24-1 and TRBJ2-3, with 9 bases that match TRBD1. V lost 4 bases to trimming and J lost 3 bases; unmatched junction nucleotides: 7. CDR1 is KGHDR and CDR2 is SFDVKD in the germline V gene. The CDR3 has 16 amino acids. The CDR3 DNA follows: TGTGCCACCAGTGACCCCGCCGACAGGGGGACAGATACGCAGTATTTT. Translating it yields CATSDPADRGTDTQYF.

This chain links TRBV9 with TRBJ1-2; 7 bases match TRBD1. CDR1 is SGDLS, CDR2 YYNGEE, per germline. The CDR3 loop spans 14 amino acids. V shed 4 bases, J shed 3 bases, and the junction held 6 bases outside the gene matches. The CDR3 region has the DNA TGTGCCAGCAGCACACGACAGGGAGACTATGGCTACACCTTC. It translates to CASSTRQGDYGYTF.

The V and J genes are TRBV27 and TRBJ2-1, with 11 bases aligning to TRBD1. Per the germline V gene, CDR1 is MNHEY and CDR2 is SMNVEV (reference sequence). The V gene end was trimmed by 3 bases and the J gene end by 7 bases; junction bases not matched to a gene: 2. The CDR3 length is 14 residues. This CDR3 is CASSLGQGGNEQFF. The CDR3 DNA sequence: TGTGCCAGCAGTTTGGGACAGGGGGGGAATGAGCAGTTCTTC.

The chain is built from TRBV25-1 and TRBJ1-6; no clear D gene. Germline CDR1 and CDR2: MGHDK and SYGVNS. The CDR3 loop spans 13 amino acids. Trimming cost V 3 bases and J 10 bases, with 10 bases left between them. The CDR3 loop reads CASSEQVDSPLHF. Written as DNA, the CDR3 is TGTGCCAGCAGTGAGCAGGTAGACTCACCCCTCCACTTT.

This rearrangement joins TRBV27 to TRBJ2-4; 12 nucleotides agree with TRBD2. J lost 1 base, V lost 4 bases, and 14 bases had no gene match. Germline V gene sequence: CDR1 MNHEY, CDR2 SMNVEV (reference sequence). The CDR3 is 20 residues long. The CDR3 DNA sequence: TGTGCCAGCAGTTCCCCCCGGACTAGCGGGGTACGGGGGGCCAAAAACATTCAGTACTTC. It codes for CASSSPRTSGVRGAKNIQYF.

The CDR3 reads CASSLGDRGRLDIGYTEAFF. The CDR3 bases are TGCGCCAGCAGCTTGGGGGACAGGGGAAGGCTTGATATTGGGTACACTGAAGCTTTCTTT. The rearrangement uses TRBV5-1 and TRBJ1-1; the match to TRBD1 covers 10 bases. Germline V CDR1 and CDR2: SGHRS, YFSETQ. Unmatched junction bases numbered 17, after V lost 0 bases and J lost 3 bases. CDR3 length: 20 amino acids.

This clone was seen just once. This rearrangement joins TRBV29-1 to TRBJ2-5; no clear D. The CDR3 has 11 residues. Germline lookup yields CDR1 SQVTM and CDR2 ANQGSEA. Trimming cost V 8 bases and J 1 base, with 8 bases left between them. CDR3 region: CSSRVQETQYF. CDR3 DNA sequence: TGCAGCTCCCGGGTCCAAGAGACCCAGTACTTC.

This sequence joins TRBV4-3 and TRBJ2-7, with 7 bases identical to TRBD1. CDR1 LGHNA and CDR2 YSLEER come from the germline V gene. The V gene end was trimmed by 2 bases and the J gene end by 2 bases; junction bases not matched to a gene: 9. The CDR3 runs 16 residues. CDR3 residues: CASSQSDQGETYEQYF. The CDR3 DNA sequence: TGCGCCAGCAGCCAATCCGATCAGGGGGAAACCTACGAGCAGTACTTC.

The J gene is TRBJ1-2, the V gene TRBV10-3; tentatively, D is TRBD1 (5 bases). Germline CDR1 is ENHRY and CDR2 is SYGVKD. V was cut by 3 bases and J by 8 bases, with 13 bases left in between. The length of the CDR3 is 13 residues. CDR3 sequence (DNA): TGTGCCATCAGTGAAGCAGGGCGGCGGGGCTACACCTTC. Protein: CAISEAGRRGYTF.

The J gene is TRBJ2-7, the V gene TRBV5-6; possibly TRBD1 for D (5 bases). This CDR3 has 13 residues. Per germline, CDR1 SGHDT and CDR2 YYEEEE. Trimming stripped 4 bases from V and 0 bases from J, with 8 bases between. The CDR3, as DNA: TGTGCCAGCAGCCCCAGGGTCTCCTACGAGCAGTACTTC. This sequence encodes CASSPRVSYEQYF. Variable domain in full (rest from reference TRBV5-6 and TRBJ2-7): DAGVTQSPTHLIKTRGQQVTLRCSPKSGHDTVSWYQQALGQGPQFIFQYYEEEERQRGNFPDRFSGHQFPNYSSELNVNALLLGDSALYLCASSPRVSYEQYFGPGTRLTVT.

The chain uses TRBV6-1 and TRBJ1-1; a possible D gene is TRBD1 (5 bases). The CDR3 is 14 residues long. Germline CDR1 is MNHNS and CDR2 is SASEGT. V was trimmed by 3 bases and J by 4 bases, leaving 12 bases between them. The CDR3 loop is CASSDLVGGTEAFF. The CDR3 nucleotides are TGTGCCAGCAGTGACCTCGTGGGGGGCACTGAAGCTTTCTTT.

This chain uses TRBV5-6 with TRBJ2-2, with TRBD1 matching 7 bases. The CDR3 runs to 15 residues. Germline CDR1 SGHDT, CDR2 YYEEEE. Trimming took 4 bases from V and 4 from J; bases not matched to a gene: 7. This CDR3 is CASSQGDHLTGELFF. The CDR3 region has the DNA TGTGCCAGCAGCCAGGGGGACCACCTCACCGGGGAGCTGTTTTTT.

This rearrangement joins TRBV7-8 to TRBJ2-7; D is perhaps TRBD1 (5 bases). The ends were cut back, 5 bases at V and 6 bases at J, with 14 bases in the middle. CDR3 size: 13 residues. Germline values: CDR1 SGHVS, CDR2 FQNEAQ. DNA of the CDR3: TGTGCCAGCAGCCGATACCAGGGCATCGAGCAGTACTTC. It encodes CASSRYQGIEQYF.